This T cell receptor beta chain was observed in a study of shared clonotypes between healthy human individuals. Study at large: The donor group consisted of two women and a few men, aged 18 to 49. Overall study findings and caveats: Non-shared clonotypes showed lower generation probabilities than clonotypes common to all four donors. A handful of donors had around 5% of their naive CD4 clonotypes in common.

Using immunoSEQ multiplex PCR, the repertoire was profiled, and TCRdb retains in-frame clones only, with some absent. The sample contains roughly 1,500,000 clones, around 98.5% of which appear only once. CDR1 and CDR2 from the germline V gene are SGHNT and YYREEE (reference sequence). Losses at the gene ends were 2 bases for V and 2 bases for J; bases not matched to a gene: 3. This CDR3 has 14 residues. Regarding this clone: The antigen is unknown.

The sequencing sample was made of naive CD4+ T cells sorted from blood. The subset: CD45RA+ positively selected. The chain is built from TRBV5-4 and TRBJ2-7; 8 bases fit TRBD2. This clonotype originated in a man aged 25 to 40 in good health. The CDR3 coding sequence is TGTGCCAGCAGCTTTAGCGGGACTCCCTACGAGCAGTACTTC. It is translated as CASSFSGTPYEQYF.